This T cell receptor (beta chain) was found in a study of T cell responses to AZD1222 COVID-19 vaccine. Study background: Second-dose schedules of about 4 or about 12 weeks were combined.

The CDR3 runs 15 residues. CDR1 is LNHNV and CDR2 is YYDKDF in the germline V gene (reference sequence). With regard to this clone: No antigen is known for it. Its ends do not fully match the called genes, so a read error is possible. Other nucleotide sequences from this sample produce the same CDR3.

Sequencing used immunoSEQ multiplex PCR; TCRdb keeps in-frame clones, though not all of them. This sample has around 84,000 clones, with roughly nine tenths found just once. Study observations and caveats: Spike-specific TCR breadth and depth grew following two AZD1222 doses. Regions 160-218 and 743-854 dominated among vaccine-associated CD4 TCRs spanning spike. Donors were mostly white British, more females; clonal diversity possibly underestimated.

This specimen was peripheral blood, taken on day 0 of AZD1222 vaccination. V usage is TRBV15 and J usage is TRBJ1-4; no clear D gene. The source of this sequence is an adult in good health. The CDR3 is CATSRDVGRNEKLFF. DNA of the CDR3: TGTGCCACCAGCAGAGATGTAGGACGAAATGAAAAATTGTTTTTT.